The source of this T cell receptor (beta chain) is a study of a mutant IDH1 vaccine in newly diagnosed glioma. As for the study in general: Most patients had radiochemotherapy with temozolomide before enrollment; others had one alone.

Some clones are missing from TCRdb's copy, which holds only in-frame ones; the method was immunoSEQ multiplex PCR. The sample holds 100,000 to 150,000 clones, over 75% seen once. Regarding time point: week 11, during vaccination. All doses held 300 ug of mutant IDH1 20-mer peptide, with topical imiquimod. Germline loops: CDR1 SGDLS, CDR2 YYNGEE. The CDR3 totals 14 residues. V was pared by 3 bases and J by 8 bases, with 4 bases of the junction left unmatched. In regard to this clone: The target antigen is unknown.

Sequenced material: PBMCs, taken from a glioma patient whose treatment included an IDH1 peptide vaccine. The receptor was derived from a middle-aged man with glioma. The chain joins TRBV9 to TRBJ1-6; 8 bases match TRBD1. The DNA for the CDR3 is TGTGCCAGCAGCGGACAGGGGACGTATTCACCCCTCCACTTT. Its protein product is CASSGQGTYSPLHF.